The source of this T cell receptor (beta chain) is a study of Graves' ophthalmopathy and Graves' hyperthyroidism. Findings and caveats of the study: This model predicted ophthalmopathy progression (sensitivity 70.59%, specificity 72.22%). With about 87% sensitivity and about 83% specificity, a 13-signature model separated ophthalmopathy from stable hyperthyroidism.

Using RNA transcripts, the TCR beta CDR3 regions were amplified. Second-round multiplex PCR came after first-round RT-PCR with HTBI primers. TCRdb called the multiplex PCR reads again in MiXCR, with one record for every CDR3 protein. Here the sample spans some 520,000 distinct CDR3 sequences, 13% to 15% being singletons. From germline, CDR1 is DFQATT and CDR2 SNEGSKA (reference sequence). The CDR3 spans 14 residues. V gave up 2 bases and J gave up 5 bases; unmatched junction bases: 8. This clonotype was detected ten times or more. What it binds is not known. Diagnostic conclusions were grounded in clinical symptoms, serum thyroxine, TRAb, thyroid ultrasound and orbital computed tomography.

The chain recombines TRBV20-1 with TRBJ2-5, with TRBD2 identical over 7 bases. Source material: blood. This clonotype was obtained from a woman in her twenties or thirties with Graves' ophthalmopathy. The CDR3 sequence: CSARSASGVETQYF. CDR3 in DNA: TGCAGTGCTAGAAGTGCCAGCGGGGTGGAGACCCAGTACTTC.